This T cell receptor (beta chain) emerged from a study of T cell responses to AZD1222 COVID-19 vaccine. Study summary: Investigators merged groups given second doses at roughly 4 or roughly 12 weeks.

Measured with immunoSEQ multiplex PCR; TCRdb has only the in-frame clones, and not every one. Of 90,000 to 120,000 clones listed, 90% to 95% are singletons. This clone was detected once. The CDR3 totals 14 residues. The germline V gene encodes CDR1 MNHEY and CDR2 SVGAGI. Trimming stripped 6 bases from V and 4 bases from J, with 15 bases between. The J gene is TRBJ1-2, the V gene TRBV6-5; a possible D gene is TRBD1 (6 bases). This specimen consisted of peripheral blood, obtained on day 0 of AZD1222 vaccination. This TCR was recovered from an adult in good health. The CDR3, as DNA: TGTGCCAGCAGACCGGGGGCCGGGATCTATGGCTACACCTTC. This encodes CASRPGAGIYGYTF.